A single sample gave rise to the 11 T cell receptor beta chains below, sequenced in a study of shared clonotypes between healthy human individuals. This table comes from immunoSEQ multiplex PCR, and its TCRdb copy is limited to in-frame clones, with some not included. Among about 360,000 clones, 70% to 75% were seen once, and the ten largest hold around 9.3%. Sequencing was performed on memory CD4+ T cells sorted from blood. Subset specified: CD45RA-negative fraction. These TCRs come from a man aged 25-40 years in good health.

The rearrangement uses TRBV7-8 and TRBJ2-1; TRBD1 or TRBD2 may be the D gene (7 bases each). The CDR3 spans 14 residues. Germline lookup yields CDR1 SGHVS and CDR2 FQNEAQ. V lost 6 bases, J lost 8 bases, and 17 bases lay in between. CDR3: CASSPGRGGDEQFF. Written as DNA, the CDR3 is TGTGCCAGCAGTCCCGGCAGGGGGGGGGATGAGCAGTTCTTC. Variable domain in full (rest from reference TRBV7-8 and TRBJ2-1): GAGVSQSPRYKVAKRGQDVALRCDPISGHVSLFWYQQALGQGPEFLTYFQNEAQLDKSGLPSDRFFAERPEGSVSTLKIQRTQQEDSAVYLCASSPGRGGDEQFFGPGTRLTVL.

J is TRBJ2-2 and V is TRBV7-2; D is ambiguous. Trimming took 0 bases from V and 7 from J, leaving 9 bases between them. The CDR3 is 14 residues long. Germline values: CDR1 SGHTA, CDR2 FQGNSA. This chain's CDR3 is CASSLADAYGELFF. The CDR3 region has the DNA TGTGCCAGCAGCTTAGCAGATGCGTACGGGGAGCTGTTTTTT.

The rearrangement joins TRBV25-1 to TRBJ1-2; TRBD1 might be the D (6 bases). V lost 3 bases and J 2 bases, leaving 13 bases between the germline ends. Germline assignment: CDR1 MGHDK and CDR2 SYGVNS. CDR3 length equals 15 residues. CDR3 sequence: CASSDDRTSNYGYTF. The CDR3 bases are TGTGCCAGCAGTGATGACAGGACCTCGAACTATGGCTACACCTTC.

The chain recombines TRBV5-4 with TRBJ2-2; TRBD1 matches at 10 bases. The germline CDR1 and CDR2 sequences are SGHNT and YYREEE (reference sequence). The V gene end was trimmed by 4 bases and the J gene end by 6 bases; junction bases not matched to a gene: 3. This CDR3 is built from 14 residues. CDR3 DNA sequence: TGTGCCAGCAGCCGGGACAGGGGCTCCGGGGAGCTGTTTTTT. Amino acid sequence: CASSRDRGSGELFF.

The V and J genes are TRBV19 and TRBJ1-1; a weak D match, TRBD1 (6 bases). This CDR3 has 13 residues. V lost 8 bases and J lost 3, with 13 bases in between. The germline V gene has CDR1 LNHDA and CDR2 SQIVND (reference sequence). The CDR3 DNA reads as TGTGCCAGTGGGACAAAGGGGGACACTGAAGCTTTCTTT. It encodes CASGTKGDTEAFF.

The rearrangement links TRBV19 to TRBJ1-1; D possibly corresponds to TRBD1 (5 bases). Trimming removed 5 bases from V and 3 bases from J, with 13 bases in between. Germline-derived CDR1 and CDR2 are LNHDA and SQIVND (reference sequence). The CDR3 has 14 residues. CDR3 sequence: CASSSAGWDTEAFF. CDR3 DNA: TGTGCCAGTAGTTCGGCAGGGTGGGACACTGAAGCTTTCTTT.

The chain has TRBV7-2 and TRBJ2-5, with D possibly being TRBD1 (5 bases). Germline values: CDR1 SGHTA, CDR2 FQGNSA. The CDR3 is 15 amino acids. V was shortened by 2 bases and J by 4 bases, with 14 bases between the two germline ends. CDR3 sequence (DNA): TGTGCCAGCAGCTTAAGTGTAGGACAATCAGAGACCCAGTACTTC. Amino acids: CASSLSVGQSETQYF.

The chain links TRBV19 to TRBJ1-5; weak D call: TRBD1 (5 bases). The germline V gene has CDR1 LNHDA and CDR2 SQIVND (reference sequence). CDR3 length equals 15 residues. V lost 6 bases and J lost 7, with 19 bases in between. DNA for the CDR3: TGTGCCAGTAGCGGGAAGGGACTCGGGTTACAGCCCCAGCATTTT. This encodes CASSGKGLGLQPQHF.

The rearrangement joins TRBV5-8 to TRBJ1-1; 7 bases fit TRBD1. The ends lost 1 base at V and 7 bases at J; junction bases unmatched: 4. The CDR3 length is 13 residues. The germline V gene encodes CDR1 SGHTS and CDR2 YDEGEE. The CDR3, as DNA: TGTGCCAGCAGCTTGAACCGGGACAGTGAAGCTTTCTTT. Translated, it gives CASSLNRDSEAFF.

A word on this clone: This sequence may be a read error, since a much larger clone differs from it by one base. The V call is TRBV30, the J call TRBJ1-5; TRBD1 agrees at 7 bases. The CDR3 totals 13 residues. CDR1 and CDR2 (germline): GTSNPN, SVGIG (reference sequence). J gave up 8 bases and V 3 bases, and 7 bases lay outside the gene matches. CDR3 bases: TGTGCCTGGAGCCAGGGGGGTATGAAGCCCCAGCATTTT. Translated: CAWSQGGMKPQHF.

This clone was counted only a few times. The J gene is TRBJ2-3, the V gene TRBV27; D not resolved. Between the trimmed V and J ends, which lost 6 bases and 1 base, there was a span of 11 bases. The V gene's germline CDR1 is MNHEY and CDR2 SMNVEV (reference sequence). The CDR3 totals 14 residues. CDR3 bases: TGTGCCAGCAGCATTTCCCTCGGCACAGATACGCAGTATTTT. Translation gives CASSISLGTDTQYF.